This TCR beta chain was profiled in a study of CD8 T cells in ankylosing spondylitis. Notes on the study in general: Reportedly, significant enrichment of disease-linked clones occurred in matched ankylosing spondylitis synovial fluid. Some motif variants had been reported before (in reactive arthritis synovial fluid and blood).

TCRdb redid the calling of the 5' RACE reads with MiXCR, one entry per CDR3 protein. This table has about 140,000 distinct CDR3 sequences, approximately 32% appearing once. Germline-derived CDR1 and CDR2 are MGHRA and YSYEKL. The CDR3 is made up of 12 amino acids. Trimming pared 4 bases from V and 12 bases from J, leaving 12 bases between. This clonotype was detected ten times or more. Its antigen is not identified. The rearrangement joins TRBV4-1 to TRBJ1-4, with D maybe TRBD1 (5 bases). The source material was synovial fluid, either unsorted or a sorted T cell fraction (not recorded which). The origin of this receptor is a male donor with ankylosing spondylitis. Here the CDR3 reads CASSLRGTELFF. The CDR3 DNA is TGCGCCAGCAGCCTACGAGGGACGGAACTGTTTTTT.